This TCR beta chain appears in the sequencing data of a study of blood T cell repertoires in COVID-19 (dated by TCRdb to about 2020). At the level of the whole study: Collaborator samples came from the United States, Italy and Spain and covered acute and convalescent phases of COVID-19. The prospective study material was composed of cDNA or gDNA derived from T cells, B-cell-depleted T cells, or PBMCs. The dataset comprised deeply sampled blood TCRbeta repertoires from subjects exposed to, actively infected with, or recovered from COVID-19. A freely available public database, intended as a resource for researchers studying the immune response to SARS-CoV-2, is where the repertoires were released. The samples were drawn from the first 160 participants of the ongoing ImmuneRACE study and from about 1,200 subjects provided by 6 global collaborators. The sample metadata nearly always contained a de-identified subject ID, COVID-19 status, age in years and sex. Where HLA class I and class II types were available, the types were taken from metadata supplied by the sample provider, not from assay-based typing.

TCRbeta CDR3 regions were amplified from genomic DNA by means of the immunoSEQ Assay, a bias-controlled multiplex PCR. In the paper's pipeline: The number of nucleated cells in each sample was estimated from the amplification of reference gene primers within the assay. Sequence reads were collapsed and filtered to measure the absolute abundance of every unique TCRbeta CDR3 rearrangement. For each sample, productive Simpson clonality was calculated as the square root of Simpson's diversity index over productive rearrangements. TCRdb stores this immuneACCESS table with in-frame sequences only. Part of the clones is absent; in the studies checked, under half of the shortfall reflects unresolved V genes, and no reason is known for the rest. That table gives V, J and clone size, and the DNA gave D and trimming. This sample gives about 500,000 clones in total; roughly 89% of them show up just once. The ten top clones hold 7.8% of the sample.

Overall study results and their limits: Clinical and demographic metadata were provided uncurated, with the amount varying by source and participant.

Worth noting for this clone: Its antigen is not yet known. Per-base quality was not reported, and no clone a single base away is much larger than it.

Counted from cysteine to phenylalanine, this CDR3 has 14 amino acids. The read is trimmed to its CDR3 DNA, 42 bases read in frame from base 1. Trimming takes 7 bases from V and 2 bases from J, and the germline ends sit 14 bases apart. Looking up the germline V gene yields CDR1 MNHEY and CDR2 SVGAGI. At one collaborating source in Seattle, patients were enrolled during active infection and were followed longitudinally through the course of disease. Each collaborating institution followed its own protocols to collect whole blood in K2EDTA tubes. For TCRbeta analysis, collaborator samples were shipped as frozen whole blood, as isolated PBMCs, or as DNA extracted from either sample type.

The sequence is built from TRBV6-5 and TRBJ1-2, with no D gene named confidently. The sequence was obtained from a woman aged 50 to 60 with COVID-19, enrolled during active disease. Sequenced material: peripheral blood. The encoded CDR3 is CASTPDGLNYGYTF. The DNA sequence is TGTGCCAGCACACCCGACGGACTCAACTATGGCTACACCTTC.